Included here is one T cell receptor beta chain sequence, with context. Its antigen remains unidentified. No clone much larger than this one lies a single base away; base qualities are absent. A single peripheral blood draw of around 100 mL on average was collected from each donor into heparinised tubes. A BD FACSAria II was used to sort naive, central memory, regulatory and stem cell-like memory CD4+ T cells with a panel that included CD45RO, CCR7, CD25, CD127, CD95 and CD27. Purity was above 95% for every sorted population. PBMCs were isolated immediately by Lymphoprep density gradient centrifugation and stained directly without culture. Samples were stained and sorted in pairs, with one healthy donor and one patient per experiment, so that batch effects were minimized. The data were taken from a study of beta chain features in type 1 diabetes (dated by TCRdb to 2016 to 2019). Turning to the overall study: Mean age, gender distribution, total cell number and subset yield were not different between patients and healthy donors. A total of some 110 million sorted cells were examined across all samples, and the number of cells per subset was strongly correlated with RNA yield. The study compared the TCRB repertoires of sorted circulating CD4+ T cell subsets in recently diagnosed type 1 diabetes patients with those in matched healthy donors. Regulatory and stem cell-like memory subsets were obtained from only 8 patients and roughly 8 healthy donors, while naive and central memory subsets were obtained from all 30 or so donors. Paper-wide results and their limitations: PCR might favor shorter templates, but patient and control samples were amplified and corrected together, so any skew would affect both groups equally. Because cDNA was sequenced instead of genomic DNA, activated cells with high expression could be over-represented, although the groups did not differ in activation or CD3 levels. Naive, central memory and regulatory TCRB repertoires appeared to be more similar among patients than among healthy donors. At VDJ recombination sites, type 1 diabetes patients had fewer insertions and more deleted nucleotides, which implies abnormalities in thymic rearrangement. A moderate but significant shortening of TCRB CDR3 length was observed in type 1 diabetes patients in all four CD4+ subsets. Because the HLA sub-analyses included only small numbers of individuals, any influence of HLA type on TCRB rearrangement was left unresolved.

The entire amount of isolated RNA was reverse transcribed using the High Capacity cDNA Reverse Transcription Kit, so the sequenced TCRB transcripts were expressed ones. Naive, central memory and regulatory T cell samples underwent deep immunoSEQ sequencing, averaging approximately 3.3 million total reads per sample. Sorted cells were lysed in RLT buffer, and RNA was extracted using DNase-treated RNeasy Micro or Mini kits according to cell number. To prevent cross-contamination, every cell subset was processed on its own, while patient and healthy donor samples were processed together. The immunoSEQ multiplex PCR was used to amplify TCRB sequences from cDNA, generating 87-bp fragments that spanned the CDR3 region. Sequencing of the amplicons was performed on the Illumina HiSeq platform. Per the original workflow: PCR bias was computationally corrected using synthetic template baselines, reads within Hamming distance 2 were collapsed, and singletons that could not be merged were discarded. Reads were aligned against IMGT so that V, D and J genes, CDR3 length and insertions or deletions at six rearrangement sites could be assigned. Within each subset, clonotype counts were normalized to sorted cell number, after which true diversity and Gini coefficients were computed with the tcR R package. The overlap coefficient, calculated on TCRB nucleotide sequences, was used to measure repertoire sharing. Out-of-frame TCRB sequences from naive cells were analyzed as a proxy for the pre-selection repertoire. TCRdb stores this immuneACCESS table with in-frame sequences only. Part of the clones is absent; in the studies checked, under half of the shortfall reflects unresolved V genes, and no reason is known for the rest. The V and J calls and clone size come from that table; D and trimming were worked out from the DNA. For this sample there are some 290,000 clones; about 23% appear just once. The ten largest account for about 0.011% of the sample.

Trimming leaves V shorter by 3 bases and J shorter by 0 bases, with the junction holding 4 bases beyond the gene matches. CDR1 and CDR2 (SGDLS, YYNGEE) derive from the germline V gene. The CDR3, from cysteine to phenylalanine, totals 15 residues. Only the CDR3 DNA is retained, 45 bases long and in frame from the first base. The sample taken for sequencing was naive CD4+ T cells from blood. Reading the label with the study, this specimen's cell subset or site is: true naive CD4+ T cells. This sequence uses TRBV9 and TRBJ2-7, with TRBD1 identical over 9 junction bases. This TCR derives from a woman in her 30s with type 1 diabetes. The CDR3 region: CASSAGQGYSYEQYF. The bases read TGTGCCAGCAGCGCGGGACAGGGATACTCCTACGAGCAGTACTTC.